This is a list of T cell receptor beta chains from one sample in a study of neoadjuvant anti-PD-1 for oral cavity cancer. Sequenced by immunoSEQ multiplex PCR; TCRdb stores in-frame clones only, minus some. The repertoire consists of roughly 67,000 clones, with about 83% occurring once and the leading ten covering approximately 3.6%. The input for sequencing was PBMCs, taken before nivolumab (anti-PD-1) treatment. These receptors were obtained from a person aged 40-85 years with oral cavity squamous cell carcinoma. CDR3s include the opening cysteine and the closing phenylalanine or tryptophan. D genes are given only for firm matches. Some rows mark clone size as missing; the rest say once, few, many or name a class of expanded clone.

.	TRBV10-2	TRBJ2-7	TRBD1	TGCGCCAGCAGAGAGACAGGGGGCGTCTACGAGCAGTACTTC	CASRETGGVYEQYF
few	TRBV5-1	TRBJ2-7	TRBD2	TGCGCCAGCAGCTTGGACGGGACTAGCGGGGGCGTTTCCTACGAGCAGTACTTC	CASSLDGTSGGVSYEQYF
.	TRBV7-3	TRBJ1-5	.	TGTGCCAGCAGCTTAAAAGGGGCAGGGGGCAATCAGCCCCAGCATTTT	CASSLKGAGGNQPQHF
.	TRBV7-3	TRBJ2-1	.	TGTGCCAGCAGACCCACGAGGGCTAGCGCCCCCAATGAGCAGTTCTTC	CASRPTRASAPNEQFF
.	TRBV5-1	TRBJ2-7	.	TGCGCCAGCAGCTTGGAGGTCCACTACGAGCAGTACTTC	CASSLEVHYEQYF
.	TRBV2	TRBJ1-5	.	TGTGCCAGCAGTCTTTTGAGTCAGCCCCAGCATTTT	CASSLLSQPQHF
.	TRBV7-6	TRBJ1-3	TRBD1	TGTGCCAGCAGCCAGACAGGGCTACGCTCTGGAAACACCATATATTTT	CASSQTGLRSGNTIYF
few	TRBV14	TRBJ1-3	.	TGTGCCAGCAGCCAAGGATTTCCATGGAGGGGCGGCACCATATATTTT	CASSQGFPWRGGTIYF
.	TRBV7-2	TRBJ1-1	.	TGTGCCAGCAGCTTAGAGGGCAGGGCAAACACTGAAGCTTTCTTT	CASSLEGRANTEAFF
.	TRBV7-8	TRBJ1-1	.	TGTGCCAGCAGCCCACGCTTTAACACTGAAGCTTTCTTT	CASSPRFNTEAFF
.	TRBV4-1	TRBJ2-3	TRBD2	TGCGCCAGCAGCCAAGTGTTAGCGGGAGGCAATACGCAGTATTTT	CASSQVLAGGNTQYF
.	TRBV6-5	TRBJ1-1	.	TGTGCCAGCAGTGCTAATCAGGACGGAGGCACTGAAGCTTTCTTT	CASSANQDGGTEAFF
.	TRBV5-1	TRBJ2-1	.	TGCGCCAGCAGCGGGGTAGGGGAGACCTACAATGAGCAGTTCTTC	CASSGVGETYNEQFF
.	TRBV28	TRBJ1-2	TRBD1	TGTGCCAGCAGGGGGACAGCCGTATATGGCTACACCTTC	CASRGTAVYGYTF
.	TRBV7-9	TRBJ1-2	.	TGTGCCAGCAGCTCGGACACGGACTATGGCTACACCTTC	CASSSDTDYGYTF
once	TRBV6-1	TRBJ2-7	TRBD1	TGTGCCAGCAGTGCGGACAGGAAGGTAGGCGAGCAGTACTTC	CASSADRKVGEQYF